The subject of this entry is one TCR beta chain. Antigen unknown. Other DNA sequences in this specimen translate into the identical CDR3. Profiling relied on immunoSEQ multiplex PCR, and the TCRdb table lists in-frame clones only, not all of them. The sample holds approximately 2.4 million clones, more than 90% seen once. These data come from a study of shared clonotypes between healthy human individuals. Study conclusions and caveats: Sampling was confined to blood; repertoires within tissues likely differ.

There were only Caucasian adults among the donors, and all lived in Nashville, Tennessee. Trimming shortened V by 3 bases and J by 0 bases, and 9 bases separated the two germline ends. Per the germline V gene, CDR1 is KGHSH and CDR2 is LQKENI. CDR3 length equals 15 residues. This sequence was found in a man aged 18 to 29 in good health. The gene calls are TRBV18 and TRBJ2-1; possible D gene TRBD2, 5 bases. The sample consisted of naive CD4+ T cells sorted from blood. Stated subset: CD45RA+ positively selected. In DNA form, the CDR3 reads TGTGCCAGCTCACCCCAGCGGAGCTCCTACAATGAGCAGTTCTTC. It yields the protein CASSPQRSSYNEQFF.